This T cell receptor beta chain was profiled in a study of T cell responses to AZD1222 COVID-19 vaccine. With regard to this clone: Its target is unknown.

The CDR3 length is 13 residues. The ends were cut back, 4 bases at V and 7 bases at J, with 14 bases in the middle. CDR1 SEHNR and CDR2 FQNEAQ come from the germline V gene (reference sequence). Study findings and constraints: Spike-specific TCR breadth and depth rose after two AZD1222 doses. Sampling that yielded the repertoires occurred only after the peak T cell response. Just six AZD1222 recipients were seropositive at baseline. Donors were largely white British and mainly female; clonal diversity was possibly underestimated.

Measured with immunoSEQ multiplex PCR; TCRdb has only the in-frame clones, and not every one. The repertoire holds about 120,000 clones, with around 92% as singletons. The chain is built from TRBV7-9 and TRBJ2-7; maybe TRBD1 (6 bases). This clonotype was sampled from an adult in good health. Material: peripheral blood, obtained on day 0 of AZD1222 vaccination. This CDR3 reads CASSSSRDREQYF. The CDR3 nucleotides are TGTGCCAGCAGCTCCAGCCGAGACAGGGAGCAGTACTTC. The variable domain in full, with the rest retrieved from reference TRBV7-9 and TRBJ2-7, is DTGVSQNPRHKITKRGQNVTFRCDPISEHNRLYWYRQTLGQGPEFLTYFQNEAQLEKSRLLSDRFSAERPKGSFSTLEIQRTEQGDSAMYLCASSSSRDREQYFGPGTRLTVT.